This T cell receptor (beta chain) was sequenced in a study of blood T cell repertoires in COVID-19. Researchers sorted participants into cohorts using their self-reported clinical history. Looked up from germline, CDR1 is KGHSH and CDR2 is LQKENI. The V end lost 6 bases, the J end lost 1 base, and 15 bases lay between the germline ends. The CDR3 is 15 amino acids. Sequencing used immunoSEQ multiplex PCR; TCRdb keeps in-frame clones, though not all of them. The sample carries under 350,000 clones, about 86% recorded once. Sequencing was carried out using PBMCs or T cells enriched from blood (not recorded which). This TCR was sampled from a woman aged 40 to 49 with acute COVID-19. The chain recombines TRBV18 with TRBJ1-2, with D uncertain. The CDR3 sequence is CASSRGPTINYGYTF. CDR3 nucleotides: TGTGCCAGCTCCCGAGGCCCAACCATTAACTATGGCTACACCTTC. The full variable domain, with the rest looked up from reference TRBV18 and TRBJ1-2, is NAGVMQNPRHLVRRRGQEARLRCSPMKGHSHVYWYRQLPEEGLKFMVYLQKENIIDESGMPKERFSAEFPKEGPSILRIQQVVRGDSAAYFCASSRGPTINYGYTFGSGTRLTVV.